The 24 T cell receptor beta chains in this list originate from one sample, sequenced in a study of blood T cell repertoires in COVID-19. The table came from immunoSEQ multiplex PCR; TCRdb's copy has only in-frame clones and leaves some out. The sample has roughly 280,000 clones, 85% to 90% seen once. Sequenced material: peripheral blood. The receptors were gathered from a woman aged 55 to 70 with COVID-19, enrolled during active disease.

This rearrangement joins TRBV4-1 to TRBJ1-6, with D uncertain. Germline-derived CDR1 and CDR2 are MGHRA and YSYEKL. V was cut by 0 bases and J by 2 bases, with 14 bases left in between. The CDR3 sequence is 18 residues long. The CDR3 region has the DNA TGCGCCAGCAGCCAAGATTTAGTTGACAAAACCTATAATTCACCCCTCCACTTT. Its protein is CASSQDLVDKTYNSPLHF.

In this sample, this clone turned up once. This chain connects TRBV5-1 to TRBJ1-4; D is unresolved. CDR1 and CDR2 from the germline V gene are SGHRS and YFSETQ. CDR3 length: 14 amino acids. The V end lost 4 bases, the J end lost 0 bases, and 7 bases lay between the germline ends. The CDR3 sequence is CASSPGTTNEKLFF. The CDR3 nucleotides are TGCGCCAGCAGCCCGGGGACAACTAATGAAAAACTGTTTTTT.

CDR3 in amino acids: CASSVEGASTGELFF. CDR3 DNA sequence: TGTGCCAGCAGCGTAGAGGGGGCGAGCACCGGGGAGCTGTTTTTT. J is TRBJ2-2 and V is TRBV9, with 7 bases aligning to TRBD1. Germline CDR1 SGDLS, CDR2 YYNGEE. The CDR3 is made up of 15 amino acids. V shed 0 bases and J 4 bases; nucleotides not matched to a gene: 3.

V gene TRBV30 combines with J gene TRBJ2-1; weak D call: TRBD1 (5 bases). The CDR3 has 13 amino acids. Germline V gene sequence: CDR1 GTSNPN, CDR2 SVGIG (reference sequence). Trimming stripped 8 bases from V and 10 bases from J, with 21 bases between. The chain's CDR3 is CARTPRQGYEQFF. Here the CDR3 DNA reads TGTGCCCGAACCCCCCGCCAGGGATACGAGCAGTTCTTC.

The chain links TRBV7-8 to TRBJ1-1; D perhaps matches TRBD1 (6 bases). The CDR3 extends over 16 amino acids. Germline lookup yields CDR1 SGHVS and CDR2 FQNEAQ. V was shortened by 1 base and J by 0 bases, with 12 bases between the two germline ends. CDR3 sequence reads: CASSLDQQGLNTEAFF. The CDR3 nucleotides are TGTGCCAGCAGCTTAGACCAACAGGGTCTGAACACTGAAGCTTTCTTT.

V usage is TRBV12-3 or TRBV12-4 and J usage is TRBJ2-7, with D tentatively TRBD1 (5 bases). Trimming removed 6 bases from V and 3 bases from J, with 12 bases in between. CDR3 size: 13 residues. The CDR3 reads CASRGDSFYEQYF. The CDR3, as DNA: TGTGCCAGCAGAGGCGACAGCTTCTACGAGCAGTACTTC.

The chain uses TRBV12-3 or TRBV12-4 and TRBJ2-2, with 7 positions matching TRBD1. CDR3 length: 13 residues. V lost 4 bases, J lost 6 bases, and 2 bases stayed unmatched. The CDR3 here is CASSSRGSGELFF. In DNA, the CDR3 is TGTGCCAGCAGTTCCAGGGGGTCCGGGGAGCTGTTTTTT.

The chain recombines TRBV28 with TRBJ2-3; 7 bases agree with TRBD1. V trimming: 6 bases; J trimming: 2 bases; junction bases outside the gene matches: 5. The CDR3 spans 14 residues. CDR1 MDHEN and CDR2 SYDVKM come from the germline V gene. The CDR3 DNA follows: TGTGCCAGCAGGGCGACAGGGATCACAGATACGCAGTATTTT. Translated, it gives CASRATGITDTQYF.

The chain links TRBV18 to TRBJ1-4; D might be TRBD1 (6 bases). Germline assignment: CDR1 KGHSH and CDR2 LQKENI. V lost 6 bases, J lost 4 bases, and 12 bases lay in between. This CDR3 comprises 14 residues. This CDR3 is CASSANRVNEKLFF. CDR3 sequence (DNA): TGTGCCAGCTCCGCAAACAGGGTTAATGAAAAACTGTTTTTT.

The chain is built from TRBV5-4 and TRBJ2-5, with D unresolved. There are 13 residues in the CDR3. V was clipped by 4 bases and J by 5 bases, with 12 bases between them. The germline V gene encodes CDR1 SGHNT and CDR2 YYREEE (reference sequence). CDR3 in amino acids: CASSVLLGETQYF. DNA of the CDR3: TGTGCCAGCAGCGTTTTGCTCGGGGAGACCCAGTACTTC.

This chain connects TRBV28 to TRBJ1-2; 9 nucleotides match TRBD1. In germline, CDR1 is MDHEN, CDR2 SYDVKM. Trimming removed 7 bases from V and 7 bases from J; junction bases left unmatched: 7. The CDR3 runs 13 residues. The CDR3 loop reads CASTLGQGGGYTF. The CDR3 DNA is TGTGCCAGCACCTTGGGACAGGGAGGTGGCTACACCTTC.

The chain links TRBV30 to TRBJ1-1; D call uncertain. CDR3 length: 15 amino acids. V lost 8 bases to trimming and J lost 1 base, with 20 bases between them. Germline CDR1 and CDR2: GTSNPN and SVGIG (reference sequence). CDR3 nucleotide sequence: TGTGCCGGAGACACGGAGTGGGAGGCGAACACTGAAGCTTTCTTT. Translation: CAGDTEWEANTEAFF.

The J gene is TRBJ1-5, the V gene TRBV7-2; tentative D call: TRBD1 (5 bases). With 3 bases removed from V and 4 bases from J, the gap between germline ends came to 7 bases. CDR1 is SGHTA, CDR2 FQGNSA, per germline. This CDR3 comprises 13 residues. This CDR3 reads CASSFPGNQPQHF. The CDR3 DNA reads TGTGCCAGCAGCTTCCCAGGGAATCAGCCCCAGCATTTT. The complete variable domain, with remaining parts taken from reference TRBV7-2 and TRBJ1-5, reads GAGVSQSPSNKVTEKGKDVELRCDPISGHTALYWYRQSLGQGLEFLIYFQGNSAPDKSGLPSDRFSAERTGGSVSTLTIQRTQQEDSAVYLCASSFPGNQPQHFGDGTRLSIL.

This chain links TRBV7-2 with TRBJ1-2; D gene ambiguous. The CDR3 consists of 13 residues. Germline V gives CDR1 SGHTA, CDR2 FQGNSA. V shed 1 base and J shed 4 bases, with 7 bases lying between them. The CDR3 coding sequence is TGTGCCAGCAGCTTAGGGGCGGGCTATGGCTACACCTTC. It codes for CASSLGAGYGYTF.

This rearrangement joins TRBV9 to TRBJ2-5, with TRBD1 matching over 7 bases. Germline trimming cut 5 bases from V and 3 bases from J; bases unmatched to any gene: 7. CDR1 is SGDLS and CDR2 is YYNGEE in the germline V gene. The CDR3 contains 14 residues. This CDR3 is CASSVHDREETQYF. CDR3 sequence (DNA): TGTGCCAGCAGTGTGCACGACAGGGAAGAGACCCAGTACTTC. The whole variable domain, remainder taken from reference TRBV9 and TRBJ2-5, is DSGVTQTPKHLITATGQRVTLRCSPRSGDLSVYWYQQSLDQGLQFLIQYYNGEERAKGNILERFSAQQFPDLHSELNLSSLELGDSALYFCASSVHDREETQYFGPGTRLLVL.

CDR3 coding DNA: TGTGCCAGCAGCCCCCAGGGGGCAGGGACTGAAGCTTTCTTT. Residues: CASSPQGAGTEAFF. The rearrangement links TRBV7-2 to TRBJ1-1, with 8 positions matching TRBD1. The CDR3 extends over 14 amino acids. Losses at the gene ends were 5 bases for V and 5 bases for J; bases not matched to a gene: 7. Germline V CDR1 and CDR2: SGHTA, FQGNSA.

In its sample, this clone was seen many times. This CDR3 is CASGSWREANTEAFF. Here the CDR3 DNA reads TGTGCTAGTGGTTCATGGCGGGAAGCGAACACTGAAGCTTTCTTT. J is TRBJ1-1 and V is TRBV12-5; no clear D. This CDR3 is built from 15 residues. Between the trimmed V and J ends, which lost 4 bases and 1 base, there was a span of 13 bases. The germline CDR1 and CDR2 sequences are LGHNT and FRNRAP.

This chain links TRBV7-9 with TRBJ2-1; 15 bases agree with TRBD2. V was clipped by 5 bases and J by 5 bases; unmatched bases: 7. CDR3 length: 17 residues. Germline CDR1 reads SEHNR; CDR2 reads FQNEAQ (reference sequence). In DNA, the CDR3 is TGTGCCAGCAGCACGGGACTAGCGGGAGGCCGAAACAATGAGCAGTTCTTC. Amino acids: CASSTGLAGGRNNEQFF.

This chain uses TRBV18 with TRBJ1-6, with D perhaps TRBD1 (6 bases). The CDR3 extends over 14 amino acids. Trimming left V 4 bases short and J 7 bases short, with 11 bases between. Germline CDR1 and CDR2: KGHSH and LQKENI. The CDR3, as DNA: TGTGCCAGCTCACGGGGGCTCCAAAATTCACCCCTCCACTTT. Amino acids: CASSRGLQNSPLHF.

This clone was detected a few times. This rearrangement joins TRBV11-2 to TRBJ2-3; weak D call: TRBD2 (6 bases). This CDR3 is built from 17 residues. The germline V and J ends were trimmed by 3 bases and 1 base, with 17 bases remaining between them. Germline assignment: CDR1 SGHAT and CDR2 FQNNGV. As DNA, the CDR3 is TGTGCCAGCAGCTTGGGGGAATGGCGGGGCGGCACAGATACGCAGTATTTT. It translates to CASSLGEWRGGTDTQYF.

This chain joins TRBV7-3 and TRBJ1-2; 10 positions match TRBD1. The CDR3 runs 15 residues. V shed 5 bases and J 5 bases; nucleotides not matched to a gene: 8. CDR1 SGHTA and CDR2 FQGTGA come from the germline V gene. The CDR3 sequence is CASSPSGQGPYGYTF. The CDR3 nucleotides are TGTGCCAGCAGCCCATCGGGACAGGGGCCTTATGGCTACACCTTC.

The chain is built from TRBV3-1 (or the pseudogene TRBV3-2) and TRBJ1-5; D is uncertain. The V gene lost 0 bases and the J gene lost 1 base, with 7 bases spanning the gap. CDR1 is LGHDT, CDR2 YNNKEL, per germline (reference sequence). This CDR3 spans 15 amino acids. The CDR3 region has the DNA TGTGCCAGCAGCCAAGATTCCCGGAGCAATCAGCCCCAGCATTTT. It is translated as CASSQDSRSNQPQHF.

This clone was observed a single time. The chain links TRBV4-2 to TRBJ2-1, with D possibly matching TRBD2 (6 bases). This CDR3 has 15 residues. Looked up from germline, CDR1 is LGHNA and CDR2 is YNFKEQ. The V and J ends lost 1 base and 2 bases respectively, with 9 bases between them. DNA for the CDR3: TGTGCCAGCAGCCAAGTTCTAGCGACCTACAATGAGCAGTTCTTC. Protein product: CASSQVLATYNEQFF.

J is TRBJ1-1 and V is TRBV10-1, with D possibly matching TRBD1 (5 bases). The germline CDR1 and CDR2 sequences are WNHNN and SYGVQD (reference sequence). The CDR3 runs to 13 residues. Trimming pared 8 bases from V and 4 bases from J, leaving 14 bases between. The CDR3 DNA reads TGCGCCAGCGACCGGGGGAGAGGCACTGAAGCTTTCTTT. This encodes CASDRGRGTEAFF.